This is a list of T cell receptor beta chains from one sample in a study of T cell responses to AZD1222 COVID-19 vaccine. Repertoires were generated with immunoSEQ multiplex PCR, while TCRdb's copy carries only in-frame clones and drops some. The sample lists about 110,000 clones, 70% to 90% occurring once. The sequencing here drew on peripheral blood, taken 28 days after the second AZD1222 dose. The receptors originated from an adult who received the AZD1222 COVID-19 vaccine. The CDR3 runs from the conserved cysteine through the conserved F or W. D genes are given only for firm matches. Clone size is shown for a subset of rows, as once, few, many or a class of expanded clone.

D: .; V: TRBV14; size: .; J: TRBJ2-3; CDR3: CASSQDFSGSSTDTQYF; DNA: TGTGCCAGCAGCCAAGATTTCAGCGGATCTAGCACAGATACGCAGTATTTT
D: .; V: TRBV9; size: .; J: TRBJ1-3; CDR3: CASSVGVFSGNTIYF; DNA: TGTGCCAGCAGCGTAGGTGTATTCTCTGGAAACACCATATATTTT
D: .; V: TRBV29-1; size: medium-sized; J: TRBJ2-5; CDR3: CSVDGGLQETQYF; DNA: TGCAGCGTTGACGGAGGACTACAAGAGACCCAGTACTTC
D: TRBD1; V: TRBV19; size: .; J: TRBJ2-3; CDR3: CASSTPGQGEWNTQYF; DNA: TGTGCCAGTAGTACCCCGGGACAGGGAGAGTGGAATACGCAGTATTTT
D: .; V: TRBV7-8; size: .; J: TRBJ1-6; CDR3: CASSLNSYSPLHF; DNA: TGTGCCAGCAGCTTAAATTCTTATTCACCCCTCCACTTT
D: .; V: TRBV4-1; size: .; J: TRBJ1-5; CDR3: CASSQVSSGYSNQPQHF; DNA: TGCGCCAGCAGCCAAGTTTCGTCAGGGTATAGCAATCAGCCCCAGCATTTT
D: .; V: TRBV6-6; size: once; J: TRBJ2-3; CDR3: CASSRGASVSTDTQYF; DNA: TGTGCCAGCAGTCGAGGGGCTAGCGTTAGCACAGATACGCAGTATTTT
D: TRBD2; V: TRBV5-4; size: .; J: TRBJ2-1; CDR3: CASSFGGSSSYNEQFF; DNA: TGTGCCAGCAGCTTCGGGGGGAGTTCCTCCTACAATGAGCAGTTCTTC
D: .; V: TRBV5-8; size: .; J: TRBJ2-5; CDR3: CASSLAIGHHQETQYF; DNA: TGTGCCAGCAGCTTGGCCATAGGACACCACCAAGAGACCCAGTACTTC
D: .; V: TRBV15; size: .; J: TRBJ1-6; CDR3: CATSRDRGRGAYNSPLHF; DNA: TGTGCCACCAGCAGAGATCGGGGCAGGGGAGCCTATAATTCACCCCTCCACTTT
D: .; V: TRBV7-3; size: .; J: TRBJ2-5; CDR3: CASSLSGQETQYF; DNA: TGTGCCAGCAGCTTAAGTGGCCAAGAGACCCAGTACTTC
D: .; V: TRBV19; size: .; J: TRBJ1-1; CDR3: CASSIGTLRATEAFF; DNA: TGTGCCAGTAGTATAGGGACTCTTCGGGCGACTGAAGCTTTCTTT
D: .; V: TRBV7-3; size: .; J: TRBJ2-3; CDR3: CASSLLGGSTDTQYF; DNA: TGTGCCAGCAGCTTATTAGGCGGGAGCACAGATACGCAGTATTTT
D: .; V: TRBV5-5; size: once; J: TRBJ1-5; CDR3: CASSSGGLTGSFQPQHF; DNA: TGTGCCAGCAGCTCGGGGGGGTTAACAGGGTCCTTTCAGCCCCAGCATTTT
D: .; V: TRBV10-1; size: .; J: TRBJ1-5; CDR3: CASSDLEGYSNQPQHF; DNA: TGCGCCAGCAGTGACCTCGAGGGGTATAGCAATCAGCCCCAGCATTTT
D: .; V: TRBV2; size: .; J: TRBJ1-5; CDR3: CASSESINQPQHF; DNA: TGTGCCAGCAGTGAATCCATTAATCAGCCCCAGCATTTT
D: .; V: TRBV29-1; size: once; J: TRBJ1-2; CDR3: CSVEDLQGHPSVNYGYTF; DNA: TGCAGCGTTGAAGATCTTCAGGGACACCCTTCAGTAAACTATGGCTACACCTTC
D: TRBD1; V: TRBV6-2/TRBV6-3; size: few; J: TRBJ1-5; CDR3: CASSRPGTGGQPQHF; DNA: TGTGCCAGCAGTCGTCCCGGGACAGGGGGTCAGCCCCAGCATTTT
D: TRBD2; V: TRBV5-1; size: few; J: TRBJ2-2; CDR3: CASRQPGLADTGELFF; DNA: TGCGCCAGCAGGCAACCGGGACTAGCGGACACCGGGGAGCTGTTTTTT
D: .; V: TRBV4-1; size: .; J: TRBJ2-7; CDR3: CASSQDISVPYEQYF; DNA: TGCGCCAGCAGCCAAGATATTTCGGTTCCCTACGAGCAGTACTTC
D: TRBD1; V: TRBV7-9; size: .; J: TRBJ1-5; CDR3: CASSATGGGNQPQHF; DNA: TGTGCCAGCAGCGCGACAGGGGGTGGCAATCAGCCCCAGCATTTT
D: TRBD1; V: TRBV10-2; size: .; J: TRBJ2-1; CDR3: CASSDQPDRVNEQFF; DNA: TGCGCCAGCAGTGACCAACCCGACAGGGTCAATGAGCAGTTCTTC
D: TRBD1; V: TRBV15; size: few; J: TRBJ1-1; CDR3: CATSEGTGWNTEAFF; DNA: TGTGCCACCAGCGAAGGGACAGGGTGGAACACTGAAGCTTTCTTT
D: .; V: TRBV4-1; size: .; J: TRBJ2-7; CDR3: CASSQLDRSSYEQYF; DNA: TGCGCCAGCAGCCAGTTAGACAGGAGCTCCTACGAGCAGTACTTC
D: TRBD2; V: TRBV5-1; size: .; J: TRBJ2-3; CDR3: CASSLLSGSTDTQYF; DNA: TGCGCCAGCAGCTTGCTGAGCGGGAGTACAGATACGCAGTATTTT
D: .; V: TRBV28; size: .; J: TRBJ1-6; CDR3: CASSFLSQGYNSPLHF; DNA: TGTGCCAGCAGTTTTCTATCACAGGGCTATAATTCACCCCTCCACTTT
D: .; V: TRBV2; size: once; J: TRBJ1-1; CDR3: CASVGAGRLNTEAFF; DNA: TGTGCCAGCGTGGGAGCGGGACGGTTGAACACTGAAGCTTTCTTT
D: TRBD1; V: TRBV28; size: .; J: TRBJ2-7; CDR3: CASSSHRGSYEQYF; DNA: TGTGCCAGCAGTTCGCACAGGGGATCCTACGAGCAGTACTTC
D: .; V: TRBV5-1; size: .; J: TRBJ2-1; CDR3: CASSSTNEQFF; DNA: TGCGCCAGCAGCTCTACCAATGAGCAGTTCTTC
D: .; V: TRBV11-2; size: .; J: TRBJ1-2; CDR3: CASSFHRDGYTF; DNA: TGTGCCAGCAGCTTCCACAGGGATGGCTACACCTTC
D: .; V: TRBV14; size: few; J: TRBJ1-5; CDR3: CASSQAGNNQPQHF; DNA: TGTGCCAGCAGCCAAGCAGGGAACAATCAGCCCCAGCATTTT
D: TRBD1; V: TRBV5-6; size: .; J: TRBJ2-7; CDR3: CASSKANYRGYEQYF; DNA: TGTGCCAGCAGCAAAGCGAACTACAGGGGATACGAGCAGTACTTC
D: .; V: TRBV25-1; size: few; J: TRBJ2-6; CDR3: CASRGQNILSGANVLTF; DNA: TGTGCCAGCAGAGGACAGAACATTCTCTCTGGGGCCAACGTCCTGACTTTC
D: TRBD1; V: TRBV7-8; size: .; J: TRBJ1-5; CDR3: CASSLAGRRQGLSQPQHF; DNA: TGTGCCAGCAGCTTAGCGGGAAGGAGACAGGGTTTAAGTCAGCCCCAGCATTTT
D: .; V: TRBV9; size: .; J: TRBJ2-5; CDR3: CASSVEVAETQYF; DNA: TGTGCCAGCAGCGTAGAAGTGGCAGAGACCCAGTACTTC